The clone carrying this TCR beta chain is labeled as large (0.1 to 1%). Its antigen is undetermined. The length of the CDR3 is 15 residues. V was trimmed by 4 bases and J by 2 bases, leaving 15 bases between them. The germline V gene has CDR1 MNHEY and CDR2 SVGEGT. These data come from a study of CD4+ T cells in melanoma. Sequenced by immunoSEQ multiplex PCR; TCRdb stores in-frame clones only, minus some. This sample carries 7,200 or so clones, approximately 70% of them seen once, and the ten largest clones take roughly 22%. The study's findings and limits: A reported correlation linked neoantigen-specific CD4+ T cells to CD8+, macrophage and B cell function.

The receptor was derived from a human donor with melanoma. Sequencing was carried out using cells from a culture (not recorded whether cultured in vitro). This chain uses TRBV6-2 or TRBV6-3 with TRBJ2-7; the D is unclear. The CDR3: CASSSYLGNTYEQYF. CDR3 DNA sequence: TGTGCCAGCAGTTCGTATCTAGGGAACACCTACGAGCAGTACTTC.